The T cell receptor beta chain described here comes from a study of T cell responses to AZD1222 COVID-19 vaccine. Study-wide background: The analysis combined second doses at about 4 or about 12 weeks.

Profiled with immunoSEQ multiplex PCR; TCRdb holds only in-frame clones, not every one. Of some 82,000 clones listed, approximately 90% are singletons. Whole-study results and caveats: Scientists sampled the repertoires only once the peak T cell response had passed. Clonal diversity was possibly underestimated, and white British individuals and females predominated among donors. Reports say nearly half of spike-specific TCRs go after unmutated variant regions.

Comments on this clone: Its antigen is unknown.

This CDR3 has 14 residues. The V end lost 5 bases, the J end lost 4 bases, and 12 bases lay between the germline ends. CDR1 is MNHEY and CDR2 is SVGAGI in the germline V gene. This chain connects TRBV6-5 to TRBJ1-5, with D maybe TRBD1 (6 bases). Specimen: peripheral blood, collected on day 0 of AZD1222 vaccination. This receptor was obtained from an adult in good health. The DNA of the CDR3 is TGTGCCAGCAGTCCGGACGGGACAAATCAGCCCCAGCATTTT. This translates into CASSPDGTNQPQHF.